These 6 T cell receptor beta chains came from one sample sequenced in a study of shared clonotypes between healthy human individuals. Clones were sequenced by immunoSEQ multiplex PCR, and TCRdb holds only the in-frame ones, with some missing. The sample gives 950,000 to 1,300,000 clones, about 75% of which show up once; approximately 1.5% is in the top ten. The material sequenced was memory CD4+ T cells sorted from blood. Noted subset: CD45RA-negative fraction. The origin of the receptors is a man in his late teens or twenties in good health.

The chain has TRBV18 and TRBJ1-2; 9 bases map to TRBD1. The CDR3 spans 14 residues. Germline loops: CDR1 KGHSH, CDR2 LQKENI. J was trimmed by 5 bases and V by 3 bases; bases with no gene match: 4. CDR3 DNA sequence: TGTGCCAGCTCACCGGGAGGACAGGGGTATGGCTACACCTTC. Protein: CASSPGGQGYGYTF.

CDR3 nucleotide sequence: TGTGCCAGTAGTTCCCGGTCCCGAGGGACCGGGGAGCTGTTTTTT. Protein sequence: CASSSRSRGTGELFF. This chain uses TRBV19 with TRBJ2-2; the D gene is possibly TRBD2 (5 bases). CDR3 length: 15 residues. V was cut by 5 bases and J by 5 bases, with 15 bases left in between. Germline V CDR1 and CDR2: LNHDA, SQIVND (reference sequence).

Remarks on this clone: Additional DNA sequences in this sample encode the identical CDR3. V is TRBV30 and J is TRBJ2-2; 9 nucleotides align to TRBD2. Germline V gene lookup returns CDR1 GTSNPN and CDR2 SVGIG (reference sequence). The CDR3 consists of 14 residues. Trimming at V came to 2 bases and at J to 3 bases, leaving 1 base not matched to a gene. The CDR3 DNA is TGTGCCTGGAGTCGCGGGGGGGACACCGGGGAGCTGTTTTTT. It specifies CAWSRGGDTGELFF.

In its sample, this clone was seen once. The chain couples TRBV7-8 to TRBJ1-2; D may be TRBD1 (5 bases). Per the germline V gene, CDR1 is SGHVS and CDR2 is FQNEAQ. Trimming took 7 bases from V and 3 from J, leaving 15 bases between them. This CDR3 spans 14 amino acids. The CDR3 nucleotides are TGTGCCAGCACCCTTAGGGGTACAGACTATGGCTACACCTTC. This gives the protein CASTLRGTDYGYTF.

This sequence joins TRBV27 and TRBJ2-4; 8 positions agree with TRBD1. This CDR3 spans 14 amino acids. The V segment lost 6 bases and the J segment 8 bases; nucleotides outside the gene matches: 9. Germline assignment: CDR1 MNHEY and CDR2 SMNVEV (reference sequence). This chain's CDR3 is CASRPWGQEDIQYF. The CDR3 DNA is TGTGCCAGCAGACCCTGGGGACAGGAGGACATTCAGTACTTC.

This clone showed up just a few times. This sequence joins TRBV5-1 and TRBJ1-6; possibly TRBD1 for D (5 bases). The V gene's germline CDR1 is SGHRS and CDR2 YFSETQ. V was pared by 4 bases and J by 13 bases, with 15 bases between. CDR3 length equals 13 residues. CDR3 coding DNA: TGCGCCAGCAGCCCTGACTACCAGGGCCCCCTCCACTTT. It specifies CASSPDYQGPLHF.